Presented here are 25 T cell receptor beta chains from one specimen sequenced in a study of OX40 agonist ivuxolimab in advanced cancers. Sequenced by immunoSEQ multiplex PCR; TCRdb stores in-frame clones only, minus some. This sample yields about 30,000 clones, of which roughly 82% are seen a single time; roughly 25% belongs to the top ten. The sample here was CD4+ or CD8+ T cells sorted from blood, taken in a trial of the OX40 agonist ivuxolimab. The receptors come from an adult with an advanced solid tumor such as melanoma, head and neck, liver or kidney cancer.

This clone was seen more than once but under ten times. The CDR3 sequence: CASSLAGPDYGYTF. CDR3 nucleotide sequence: TGCGCCAGCAGCTTGGCCGGCCCTGACTATGGCTACACCTTC. The V gene is TRBV5-1, the J gene TRBJ1-2, with D uncertain. CDR3 length: 14 residues. The germline V and J ends were trimmed by 0 bases and 3 bases, with 9 bases remaining between them. Germline V gene sequence: CDR1 SGHRS, CDR2 YFSETQ.

CDR3 nucleotides: TGTGCCAGCAGCTTAAAGTCTACCACAGATACGCAGTATTTT. It translates to CASSLKSTTDTQYF. This sequence joins TRBV7-3 and TRBJ2-3; D unresolved. The CDR3 is 14 residues long. Germline CDR1 SGHTA, CDR2 FQGTGA. V dropped 1 base and J dropped 2 bases, with 7 bases sitting between them.

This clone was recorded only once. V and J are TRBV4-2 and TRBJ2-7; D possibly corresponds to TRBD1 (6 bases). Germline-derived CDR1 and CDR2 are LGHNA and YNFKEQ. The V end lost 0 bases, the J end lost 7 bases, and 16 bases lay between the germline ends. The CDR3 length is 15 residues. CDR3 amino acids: CASSQDWTATREQYF. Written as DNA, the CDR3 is TGTGCCAGCAGCCAAGATTGGACAGCGACTCGGGAGCAGTACTTC.

The CDR3, as DNA: TGTGCCAGCTCACGAGTCATTACGGACACCGGGGAGCTGTTTTTT. Translation gives CASSRVITDTGELFF. This chain links TRBV18 with TRBJ2-2, with D uncertain. V was trimmed by 4 bases and J by 3 bases, leaving 12 bases between them. Germline V CDR1 and CDR2: KGHSH, LQKENI. The CDR3 is 15 residues long.

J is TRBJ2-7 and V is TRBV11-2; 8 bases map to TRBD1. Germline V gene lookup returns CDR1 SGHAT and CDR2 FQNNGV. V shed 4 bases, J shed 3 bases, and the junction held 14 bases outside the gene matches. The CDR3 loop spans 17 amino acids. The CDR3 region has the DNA TGTGCCAGCAGCTCCCCCCCCGACAGGGGATCACACTACGAGCAGTACTTC. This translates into CASSSPPDRGSHYEQYF.

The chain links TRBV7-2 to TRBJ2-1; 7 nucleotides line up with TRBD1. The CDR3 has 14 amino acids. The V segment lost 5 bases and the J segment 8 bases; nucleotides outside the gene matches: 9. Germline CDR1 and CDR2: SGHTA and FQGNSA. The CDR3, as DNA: TGTGCCAGCAGCGGACGGCAGGGGGTACATGAGCAGTTCTTC. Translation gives CASSGRQGVHEQFF.

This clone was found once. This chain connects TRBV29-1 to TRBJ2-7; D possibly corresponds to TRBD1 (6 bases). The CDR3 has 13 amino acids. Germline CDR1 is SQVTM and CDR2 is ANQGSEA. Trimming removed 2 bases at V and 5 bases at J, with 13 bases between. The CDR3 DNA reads TGCAGCGTTGAACTACAGGGAGTCCACGAGCAGTACTTC. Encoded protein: CSVELQGVHEQYF.

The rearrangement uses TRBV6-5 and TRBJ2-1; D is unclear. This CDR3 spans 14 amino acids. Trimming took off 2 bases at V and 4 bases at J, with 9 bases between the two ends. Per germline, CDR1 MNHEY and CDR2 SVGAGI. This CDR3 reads CASSYGDTYNEQFF. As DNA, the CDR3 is TGTGCCAGCAGTTACGGCGACACTTACAATGAGCAGTTCTTC.

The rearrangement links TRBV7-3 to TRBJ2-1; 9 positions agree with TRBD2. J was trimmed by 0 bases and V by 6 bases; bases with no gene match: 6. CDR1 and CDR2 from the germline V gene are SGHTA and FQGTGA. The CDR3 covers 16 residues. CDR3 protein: CASSSQTSGSYNEQFF. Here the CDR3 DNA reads TGTGCCAGCAGTTCTCAGACTAGCGGCTCCTACAATGAGCAGTTCTTC.

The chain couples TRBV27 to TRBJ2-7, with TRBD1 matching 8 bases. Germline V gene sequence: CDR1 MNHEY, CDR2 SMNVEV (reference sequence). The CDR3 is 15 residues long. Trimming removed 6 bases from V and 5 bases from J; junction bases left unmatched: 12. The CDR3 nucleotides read TGTGCCAGCAGCCCTAGGACAGGGCAAATAGACGAGCAGTACTTC. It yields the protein CASSPRTGQIDEQYF.

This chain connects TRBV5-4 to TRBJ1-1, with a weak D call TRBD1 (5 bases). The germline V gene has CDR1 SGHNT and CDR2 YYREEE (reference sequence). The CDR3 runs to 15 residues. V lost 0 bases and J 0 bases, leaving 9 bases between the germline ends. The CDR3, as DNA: TGTGCCAGCAGCTTGGCTGGGGGAGTGAACACTGAAGCTTTCTTT. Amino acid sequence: CASSLAGGVNTEAFF.

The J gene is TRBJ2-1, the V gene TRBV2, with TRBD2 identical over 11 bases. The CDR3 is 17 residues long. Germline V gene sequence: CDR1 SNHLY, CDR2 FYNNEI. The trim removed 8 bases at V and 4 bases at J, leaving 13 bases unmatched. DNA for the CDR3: TGTGCCAGCCTGGGACTAGCGGAGGGGGTTGAATACAATGAGCAGTTCTTC. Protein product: CASLGLAEGVEYNEQFF.

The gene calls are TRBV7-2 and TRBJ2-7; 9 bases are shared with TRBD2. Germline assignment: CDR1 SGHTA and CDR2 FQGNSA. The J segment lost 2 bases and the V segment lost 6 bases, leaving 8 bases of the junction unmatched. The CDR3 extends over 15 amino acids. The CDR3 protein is CASSFFSGGTYEQYF. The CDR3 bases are TGTGCCAGCAGTTTCTTTAGCGGGGGAACCTACGAGCAGTACTTC.

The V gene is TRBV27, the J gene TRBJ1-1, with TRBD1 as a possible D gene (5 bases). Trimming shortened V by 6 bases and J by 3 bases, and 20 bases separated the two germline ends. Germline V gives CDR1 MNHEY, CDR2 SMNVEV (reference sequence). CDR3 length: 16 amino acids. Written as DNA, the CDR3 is TGTGCCAGCAGCGTCGCCCGGTCAGGGCTAGACACTGAAGCTTTCTTT. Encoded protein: CASSVARSGLDTEAFF.

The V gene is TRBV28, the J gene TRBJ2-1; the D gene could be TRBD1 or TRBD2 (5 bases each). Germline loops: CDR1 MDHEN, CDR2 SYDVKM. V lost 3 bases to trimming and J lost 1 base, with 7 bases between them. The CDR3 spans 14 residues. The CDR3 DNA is TGTGCCAGCAGTTTCAGGGAGTCCTACAATGAGCAGTTCTTC. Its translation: CASSFRESYNEQFF.

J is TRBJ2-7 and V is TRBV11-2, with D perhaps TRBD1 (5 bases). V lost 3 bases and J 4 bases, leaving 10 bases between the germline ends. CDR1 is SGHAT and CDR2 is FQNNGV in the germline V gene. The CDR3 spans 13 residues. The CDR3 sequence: CASSLGLLYEQYF. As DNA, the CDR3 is TGTGCCAGCAGCTTGGGGCTACTTTACGAGCAGTACTTC.

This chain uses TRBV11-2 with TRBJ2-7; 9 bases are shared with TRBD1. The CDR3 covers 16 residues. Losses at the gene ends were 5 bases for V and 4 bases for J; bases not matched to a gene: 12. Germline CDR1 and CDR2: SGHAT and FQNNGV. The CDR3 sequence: CASSIGPGQGGYEQYF. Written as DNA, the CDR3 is TGTGCCAGCAGCATAGGACCGGGACAGGGTGGGTACGAGCAGTACTTC.

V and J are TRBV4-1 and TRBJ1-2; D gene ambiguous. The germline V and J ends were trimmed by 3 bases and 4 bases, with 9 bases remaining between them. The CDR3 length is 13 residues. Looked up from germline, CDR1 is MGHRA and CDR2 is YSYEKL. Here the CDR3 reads CASSQSPSYGYTF. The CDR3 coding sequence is TGCGCCAGCAGCCAGAGCCCCTCCTATGGCTACACCTTC.

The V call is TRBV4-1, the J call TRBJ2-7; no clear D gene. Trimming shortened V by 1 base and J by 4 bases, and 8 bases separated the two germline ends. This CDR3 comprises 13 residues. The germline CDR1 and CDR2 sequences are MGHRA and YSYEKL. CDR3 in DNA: TGCGCCAGCAGCCAAGTTGGGGTTTACGAGCAGTACTTC. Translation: CASSQVGVYEQYF.

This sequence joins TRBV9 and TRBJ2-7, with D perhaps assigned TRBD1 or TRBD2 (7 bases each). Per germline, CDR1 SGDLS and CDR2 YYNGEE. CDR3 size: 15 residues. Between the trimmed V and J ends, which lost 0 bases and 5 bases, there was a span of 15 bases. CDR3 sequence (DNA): TGTGCCAGCAGCGTAGGCGGCAGGGGGGGGAACGAGCAGTACTTC. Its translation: CASSVGGRGGNEQYF.

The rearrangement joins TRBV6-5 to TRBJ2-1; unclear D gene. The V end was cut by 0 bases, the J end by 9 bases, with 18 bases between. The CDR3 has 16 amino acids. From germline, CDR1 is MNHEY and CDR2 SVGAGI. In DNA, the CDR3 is TGTGCCAGCAGTTACTCGAGTTGGGCAGGACCCCGTGAGCAGTTCTTC. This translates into CASSYSSWAGPREQFF.

CDR3 DNA sequence: TGTGCCAGCAGCGTAGTGGAAACCGGGGAGCTGTTTTTT. It yields the protein CASSVVETGELFF. The rearrangement uses TRBV9 and TRBJ2-2; D ambiguous. The CDR3 extends over 13 amino acids. CDR1 is SGDLS and CDR2 is YYNGEE in the germline V gene. V was clipped by 0 bases and J by 5 bases, with 5 bases between them.

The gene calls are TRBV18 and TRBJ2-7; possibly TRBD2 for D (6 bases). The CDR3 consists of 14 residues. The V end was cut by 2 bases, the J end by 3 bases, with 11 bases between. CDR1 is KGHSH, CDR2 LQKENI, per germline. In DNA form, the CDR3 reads TGTGCCAGCTCACCAGGGTTGGGAGGCTACGAGCAGTACTTC. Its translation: CASSPGLGGYEQYF.

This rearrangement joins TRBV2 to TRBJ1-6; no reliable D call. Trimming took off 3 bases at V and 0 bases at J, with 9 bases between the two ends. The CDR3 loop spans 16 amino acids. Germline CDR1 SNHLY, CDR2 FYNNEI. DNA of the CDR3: TGTGCCAGCAGTGACCTGACTAGCTCCTATAATTCACCCCTCCACTTT. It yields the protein CASSDLTSSYNSPLHF.

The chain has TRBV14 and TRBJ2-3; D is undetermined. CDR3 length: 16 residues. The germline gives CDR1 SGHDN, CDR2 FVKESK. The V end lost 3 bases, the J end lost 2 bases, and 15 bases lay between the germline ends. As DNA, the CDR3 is TGTGCCAGCAGCCAGCGACTCCGTGGGAACACAGATACGCAGTATTTT. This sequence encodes CASSQRLRGNTDTQYF.